Each of the 28 T cell receptor beta chains below was sequenced from the same sample in a study of human T cells and chemical hapten exposure. TCRdb called the RACE reads again in MiXCR, with one record for every CDR3 protein. The sample records approximately 40,000 distinct CDR3 sequences, less than 3.5% being singletons. As to time point: patch test 2, 6 weeks after DPC sensitization. Treatment meaning: therapeutic diphenylcyclopropenone sensitization with weekly scalp DPC. This specimen consisted of whole blood, obtained in connection with sensitization to the hapten diphenylcyclopropenone (DPC). The receptors were gathered from a man aged 40-50 years with alopecia areata. Some clones in this sample may be carry-over from other donors' samples.

This clonotype was recorded many times. The rearrangement uses TRBV12-3 or TRBV12-4 and TRBJ1-3; D might be TRBD1 (6 bases). This CDR3 is 16 amino acids long. Trimming cost V 4 bases and J 4 bases, with 17 bases left between them. The CDR3 DNA reads as TGTGCCAGCAGTTACTACAGGGTTCGTTCGGGAAACACCATATATTTT. It is translated as CASSYYRVRSGNTIYF.

This clonotype has a count of ten or more. V gene TRBV12-3 or TRBV12-4 combines with J gene TRBJ2-4, with a weak D call TRBD2 (5 bases). There are 13 residues in the CDR3. V dropped 3 bases and J dropped 8 bases, with 11 bases sitting between them. This CDR3 reads CASSFSSLYIQYF. CDR3 nucleotide sequence: TGTGCCAGCAGTTTTTCTAGCTTGTACATTCAGTACTTC.

The chain is built from TRBV5-1 and TRBJ2-4; 9 positions match TRBD1. V gave up 1 base and J gave up 11 bases; unmatched junction bases: 4. This CDR3 comprises 13 residues. From germline, CDR1 is SGHRS and CDR2 YFSETQ. The CDR3 protein is CASSLLGDRVQYF. Here the CDR3 DNA reads TGCGCCAGCAGCTTGTTGGGGGACAGGGTTCAGTACTTC.

In its sample, this clonotype was seen a few times. The chain is built from TRBV2 and TRBJ1-1; D is undetermined. The CDR3 totals 14 residues. Germline assignment: CDR1 SNHLY and CDR2 FYNNEI. The ends were cut back, 1 base at V and 0 bases at J, with 6 bases in the middle. CDR3 coding DNA: TGTGCCAGCAGTGAAGGGGTCATGAACACTGAAGCTTTCTTT. It is translated as CASSEGVMNTEAFF.

In nucleotides, the CDR3 is TGTGCCAGCAGTTTACTAGGACAGGGAAGCACAGATACGCAGTATTTT. It specifies CASSLLGQGSTDTQYF. The chain employs TRBV12-3 or TRBV12-4 and TRBJ2-3, with TRBD1 matching over 8 bases. Trimming took 2 bases from V and 0 from J; bases not matched to a gene: 4. This CDR3 spans 16 amino acids.

The chain combines TRBV7-2 with TRBJ2-7; D is ambiguous. Trimming stripped 4 bases from V and 0 bases from J, with 10 bases between. Germline CDR1 reads SGHTA; CDR2 reads FQGNSA. The CDR3 extends over 14 amino acids. CDR3: CASSSTFSSYEQYF. The CDR3 DNA is TGTGCCAGCAGCTCTACGTTTAGCTCCTACGAGCAGTACTTC.

The table lists this clonotype with many counts. V and J are TRBV6-1 and TRBJ2-1, with 8 bases aligning to TRBD1. Germline values: CDR1 MNHNS, CDR2 SASEGT. The V segment lost 2 bases and the J segment 7 bases; nucleotides outside the gene matches: 10. CDR3 length equals 16 residues. This CDR3 reads CASSETGQGARNEQFF. The CDR3 DNA reads TGTGCCAGCAGTGAAACAGGCCAGGGGGCTAGAAATGAGCAGTTCTTC.

This clonotype was counted many times. The chain links TRBV20-1 to TRBJ2-3; 12 nucleotides agree with TRBD2. The CDR3 extends over 14 amino acids. The ends lost 7 bases at V and 6 bases at J; junction bases unmatched: 8. Per germline, CDR1 DFQATT and CDR2 SNEGSKA (reference sequence). CDR3 sequence: CSGTSGTPADTQYF. The CDR3 bases are TGCAGTGGGACTAGCGGGACCCCCGCGGATACGCAGTATTTT.

This clonotype was counted ten times or more. The chain has TRBV6-5 and TRBJ2-7; the D gene could be TRBD1 or TRBD2 (5 bases each). V was shortened by 5 bases and J by 4 bases, with 12 bases between the two germline ends. There are 13 residues in the CDR3. Germline loops: CDR1 MNHEY, CDR2 SVGAGI. The CDR3 nucleotides read TGTGCCAGCAGTACCGGGACGAGTTACGAGCAGTACTTC. The encoded protein is CASSTGTSYEQYF.

This clonotype was picked up many times. The CDR3 bases are TGTGCCAGCAGTGAAGGGGACACCGGGGAGCTGTTTTTT. Translating it yields CASSEGDTGELFF. V gene TRBV25-1 combines with J gene TRBJ2-2; no firm D call. V gave up 2 bases and J gave up 3 bases, with 4 bases separating them. CDR1 is MGHDK, CDR2 SYGVNS, per germline. There are 13 residues in the CDR3.

This clonotype was counted many times. The chain uses TRBV10-3 and TRBJ2-6; tentative D call: TRBD1 (6 bases). Trimming took 10 bases from V and 0 from J, leaving 16 bases between them. There are 16 residues in the CDR3. Germline values: CDR1 ENHRY, CDR2 SYGVKD. The CDR3, as DNA: TGTGCCACCTACAAGACAGGCAGCTCTGGGGCCAACGTCCTGACTTTC. Encoded protein: CATYKTGSSGANVLTF.

This clonotype was seen at least ten times. The J gene is TRBJ1-2, the V gene TRBV7-8, with unresolved D. Germline V lookup: CDR1 SGHVS, CDR2 FQNEAQ. V lost 5 bases, J lost 2 bases, and 9 bases lay in between. The CDR3 runs to 13 residues. The CDR3 region is CASSPDKNYGYTF. CDR3 DNA sequence: TGTGCCAGCAGCCCCGACAAGAACTATGGCTACACCTTC.

This clonotype was detected many times. This chain uses TRBV20-1 with TRBJ2-7; 7 bases agree with TRBD2. The trim removed 1 base at V and 0 bases at J, leaving 0 bases unmatched. Germline V gives CDR1 DFQATT, CDR2 SNEGSKA (reference sequence). The CDR3 covers 13 residues. Here the CDR3 DNA reads TGCAGTGCTAGAGGCGGGAGCTCCTACGAGCAGTACTTC. Protein product: CSARGGSSYEQYF.

This clonotype was seen ten or more times. The rearrangement links TRBV28 to TRBJ2-7; D gene uncertain. The CDR3 covers 14 residues. CDR1 is MDHEN and CDR2 is SYDVKM in the germline V gene. V was shortened by 7 bases and J by 0 bases, with 13 bases between the two germline ends. The CDR3 bases are TGTGCCAGCATTCAAGGAGATAACTCCTACGAGCAGTACTTC. Amino acid sequence: CASIQGDNSYEQYF.

The gene calls are TRBV5-4 and TRBJ2-7; D is unclear. V shed 0 bases and J shed 0 bases, with 10 bases lying between them. The V gene's germline CDR1 is SGHNT and CDR2 YYREEE (reference sequence). The CDR3 is 15 residues long. In nucleotides, the CDR3 is TGTGCCAGCAGCTTGGGAGTGGGGATCTCCTACGAGCAGTACTTC. Translating it yields CASSLGVGISYEQYF.

At least ten counts were recorded for this clonotype. The chain carries TRBV20-1 and TRBJ2-2; D ambiguous. The CDR3 is 15 residues long. In germline, CDR1 is DFQATT, CDR2 SNEGSKA (reference sequence). Trimming stripped 1 base from V and 0 bases from J, with 9 bases between. CDR3 sequence: CSARGRRPNTGELFF. The DNA of the CDR3 is TGCAGTGCTAGAGGTCGCAGGCCGAACACCGGGGAGCTGTTTTTT.

The chain combines TRBV5-5 with TRBJ2-5; D not resolved. V lost 4 bases and J lost 3, with 7 bases in between. CDR1 is SGHKS, CDR2 YYEKEE, per germline (reference sequence). The CDR3 extends over 12 amino acids. CDR3: CASSRPKETQYF. As DNA, the CDR3 is TGTGCCAGCAGCCGACCGAAAGAGACCCAGTACTTC.

This clonotype was recorded at least ten times. The chain has TRBV18 and TRBJ2-3; 7 nucleotides match TRBD2. Trimming removed 1 base from V and 0 bases from J; junction bases left unmatched: 7. CDR1 is KGHSH, CDR2 LQKENI, per germline. There are 17 residues in the CDR3. CDR3 sequence (DNA): TGTGCCAGCTCACCACGAGGGAGGGCGTCTAGCACAGATACGCAGTATTTT. As protein: CASSPRGRASSTDTQYF.

Ten or more counts support this clonotype. J is TRBJ1-5 and V is TRBV12-3 or TRBV12-4; no definite D call. Trimming removed 4 bases at V and 0 bases at J, with 10 bases between. CDR3 length equals 15 residues. In DNA form, the CDR3 reads TGTGCCAGCAGTTCCGGGGAGTATAGCAATCAGCCCCAGCATTTT. Translating gives CASSSGEYSNQPQHF.

This clonotype has ten or more counts. The chain's CDR3 is CASRLLGTGNSWPDGYTF. The CDR3 nucleotides read TGTGCCAGCAGGCTCTTGGGGACAGGGAATAGCTGGCCGGATGGCTACACCTTC. The V call is TRBV6-5, the J call TRBJ1-2; 9 bases agree with TRBD1. Germline CDR1 MNHEY, CDR2 SVGAGI. The ends lost 6 bases at V and 6 bases at J; junction bases unmatched: 20. The CDR3 is made up of 18 amino acids.

This clonotype was seen at least ten times. The gene calls are TRBV24-1 and TRBJ2-6; perhaps TRBD1 as D (6 bases). CDR3 length: 16 amino acids. Germline V gene data show CDR1 as KGHDR and CDR2 as SFDVKD. With 5 bases removed from V and 3 bases from J, the gap between germline ends came to 13 bases. The CDR3 protein is CATSAATGFGANVLTF. DNA for the CDR3: TGTGCCACCAGTGCCGCAACAGGGTTTGGGGCCAACGTCCTGACTTTC.

In its sample, this clonotype was seen many times. The chain couples TRBV18 to TRBJ2-3; D is ambiguous. The length of the CDR3 is 15 residues. Germline CDR1 KGHSH, CDR2 LQKENI. V lost 3 bases, J lost 0 bases, and 10 bases lay in between. CDR3 sequence: CASSPLKDSTDTQYF. The DNA for the CDR3 is TGTGCCAGCTCACCTTTAAAGGACAGCACAGATACGCAGTATTTT. Full variable domain (outside the CDR3, taken from reference TRBV18 and TRBJ2-3): NAGVMQNPRHLVRRRGQEARLRCSPMKGHSHVYWYRQLPEEGLKFMVYLQKENIIDESGMPKERFSAEFPKEGPSILRIQQVVRGDSAAYFCASSPLKDSTDTQYFGPGTRLTVL.

This clonotype was detected many times. The V gene is TRBV4-1, the J gene TRBJ2-3; D call uncertain. This CDR3 region has 16 residues. V was pared by 4 bases and J by 0 bases, with 14 bases between. CDR1 MGHRA and CDR2 YSYEKL come from the germline V gene. This CDR3 reads CASSPYRTLSTDTQYF. CDR3 DNA sequence: TGCGCCAGCAGCCCTTACCGGACGCTTAGCACAGATACGCAGTATTTT.

This clonotype was observed at least ten times. The rearrangement uses TRBV13 and TRBJ2-3; D may be TRBD2 (6 bases). This CDR3 is 17 amino acids long. CDR1 is PRHDT, CDR2 FYEKMQ, per germline (reference sequence). V was cut by 0 bases and J by 0 bases, with 13 bases left in between. The CDR3, as DNA: TGTGCCAGCAGCTTAGGCGGTAGCGGCTCTAGCACAGATACGCAGTATTTT. Translation gives CASSLGGSGSSTDTQYF.

The table lists this clonotype with many counts. The CDR3 DNA follows: TGTGCCAGTAGTCGAGTCCCGGGACGTTACGAGCAGTACTTC. Translating it yields CASSRVPGRYEQYF. The J gene is TRBJ2-7, the V gene TRBV19; D is possibly TRBD1 or TRBD2 (5 bases each). Between the trimmed V and J ends, which lost 5 bases and 4 bases, there was a span of 15 bases. CDR3 length equals 14 residues. Germline V gives CDR1 LNHDA, CDR2 SQIVND (reference sequence).

The rearrangement links TRBV12-3 or TRBV12-4 to TRBJ1-3, with D maybe TRBD1 (6 bases). The length of the CDR3 is 14 residues. Trimming took off 6 bases at V and 4 bases at J, with 13 bases between the two ends. CDR3 loop: CASSTTGTGNTIYF. The CDR3 DNA is TGTGCCAGCAGCACCACCGGGACAGGAAACACCATATATTTT.

In its sample, this clonotype was seen many times. V gene TRBV2 combines with J gene TRBJ2-2; no clear D. V lost 0 bases, J lost 3 bases, and 8 bases lay in between. The CDR3 is made up of 15 amino acids. Germline CDR1 SNHLY, CDR2 FYNNEI. The DNA of the CDR3 is TGTGCCAGCAGTGAAGCGGTGAAGGACACCGGGGAGCTGTTTTTT. Its translation is CASSEAVKDTGELFF.

In this sample, this clonotype turned up many times. V usage is TRBV28 and J usage is TRBJ2-6, with 13 bases fitting TRBD2. J lost 2 bases, V lost 5 bases, and 12 bases had no gene match. Germline V gene sequence: CDR1 MDHEN, CDR2 SYDVKM. The CDR3 contains 20 residues. CDR3 sequence reads: CASSPRLAGGSLAGANVLTF. In DNA, the CDR3 is TGTGCCAGCAGTCCAAGACTAGCGGGAGGCTCTTTGGCTGGGGCCAACGTCCTGACTTTC.